These 15 T cell receptor beta chains were sequenced from one sample in a study of blood T cell repertoires in COVID-19. The data were produced by immunoSEQ multiplex PCR, yet TCRdb's version contains in-frame clones alone and is incomplete. The sample contains around 100,000 clones, over 75% of which appear only once. The sequencing input was peripheral blood. The source is a man younger than 40 in a cohort sampled during active COVID-19.

The CDR3 is CASSLIAAYEQYF. The CDR3 DNA reads TGTGCCAGCAGCTTGATAGCGGCCTACGAGCAGTACTTC. The chain has TRBV6-2 or TRBV6-3 and TRBJ2-7; D is possibly TRBD2 (6 bases). The CDR3 length is 13 residues. CDR1 and CDR2 (germline): MNHEY, SVGEGT. Trimming cost V 6 bases and J 2 bases, with 11 bases left between them.

V gene TRBV5-5 combines with J gene TRBJ2-7; the match to TRBD2 covers 11 bases. The germline gives CDR1 SGHKS, CDR2 YYEKEE (reference sequence). The CDR3 has 14 residues. The V gene end was trimmed by 5 bases and the J gene end by 4 bases; junction bases not matched to a gene: 5. In DNA, the CDR3 is TGTGCCAGCAGTCTAGCGGGGGGCCGGTACGAGCAGTACTTC. Amino acid sequence: CASSLAGGRYEQYF. Full variable domain (remainder filled in from reference TRBV5-5 and TRBJ2-7): DAGVTQSPTHLIKTRGQQVTLRCSPISGHKSVSWYQQVLGQGPQFIFQYYEKEERGRGNFPDRFSARQFPNYSSELNVNALLLGDSALYLCASSLAGGRYEQYFGPGTRLTVT.

V gene TRBV5-4 combines with J gene TRBJ1-5, with a possible D match to TRBD1 (5 bases). CDR3 size: 16 residues. V was clipped by 3 bases and J by 2 bases, with 15 bases between them. Looked up from germline, CDR1 is SGHNT and CDR2 is YYREEE (reference sequence). CDR3 nucleotide sequence: TGTGCCAGCAGCTCCGGCGGGGGTTTGGGCAATCAGCCCCAGCATTTT. It encodes CASSSGGGLGNQPQHF.

The CDR3 spells CASSYLEGASEAFF. DNA of the CDR3: TGTGCCAGCAGTTATTTGGAGGGGGCCTCTGAAGCTTTCTTT. The chain uses TRBV6-2 or TRBV6-3 and TRBJ1-1; 7 nucleotides match TRBD1. With 3 bases clipped from V and 6 bases from J, the junction kept 7 bases outside the gene matches. CDR1 MNHEY and CDR2 SVGEGT come from the germline V gene. The CDR3 spans 14 residues.

This chain links TRBV7-2 with TRBJ1-1, with 7 bases aligning to TRBD1. The junction had 8 bases not matched to a gene; V was cut back by 1 base and J by 0 bases. The CDR3 covers 17 residues. Germline lookup yields CDR1 SGHTA and CDR2 FQGNSA. CDR3 nucleotide sequence: TGTGCCAGCAGCTTAGTGGGACAGAGACTTATGAACACTGAAGCTTTCTTT. This gives the protein CASSLVGQRLMNTEAFF.

This sequence joins TRBV30 and TRBJ1-6, with 8 bases fitting TRBD1. V lost 5 bases, J lost 7 bases, and 7 bases stayed unmatched. This CDR3 region has 14 residues. Germline loops: CDR1 GTSNPN, CDR2 SVGIG (reference sequence). CDR3 nucleotide sequence: TGTGCCTGGGACAGGGGTATAGAAAATTCACCCCTCCACTTT. Its translation: CAWDRGIENSPLHF.

CDR3 sequence reads: CASSLTGVNYGYTF. The CDR3 DNA sequence: TGTGCCAGCAGCTTGACAGGGGTTAACTATGGCTACACCTTC. J is TRBJ1-2 and V is TRBV5-6, with 7 bases identical to TRBD1. Germline CDR1 reads SGHDT; CDR2 reads YYEEEE. The trim removed 1 base at V and 1 base at J, leaving 1 base unmatched. The CDR3 totals 14 residues.

In nucleotides, the CDR3 is TGTGCCACCAGCATCGAGGTGGTCGCACATACGCAGTATTTT. This sequence encodes CATSIEVVAHTQYF. The chain carries TRBV15 and TRBJ2-3, with unresolved D. Between the trimmed V and J ends, which lost 4 bases and 7 bases, there was a span of 15 bases. CDR1 and CDR2 (germline): LNHNV, YYDKDF (reference sequence). The CDR3 contains 14 residues.

The genes are TRBV20-1 and TRBJ2-7; 7 bases are shared with TRBD1. Trimming at V came to 3 bases and at J to 0 bases, leaving 11 bases not matched to a gene. The CDR3 contains 16 residues. CDR1 is DFQATT and CDR2 is SNEGSKA in the germline V gene (reference sequence). The CDR3 DNA is TGCAGTGCTAGTGGGGCTCCGGGACAGAGCTCCTACGAGCAGTACTTC. Its protein is CSASGAPGQSSYEQYF.

The chain links TRBV10-3 to TRBJ2-7, with TRBD2 identical over 9 bases. The J segment lost 6 bases and the V segment lost 2 bases, leaving 11 bases of the junction unmatched. CDR1 and CDR2 (germline): ENHRY, SYGVKD. The CDR3 contains 16 residues. CDR3 in amino acids: CAISERLADALGEQYF. In DNA form, the CDR3 reads TGTGCCATCAGTGAGAGACTAGCGGACGCCCTCGGCGAGCAGTACTTC.

The chain links TRBV7-8 to TRBJ1-3, with a weak D call TRBD1 (5 bases). Deletions cut 6 bases from V and 0 bases from J, with 15 bases between. The germline gives CDR1 SGHVS, CDR2 FQNEAQ. CDR3 length: 16 amino acids. CDR3 protein: CASRPLQGGSGNTIYF. CDR3 in DNA: TGTGCCAGCAGGCCCCTCCAGGGTGGCTCTGGAAACACCATATATTTT.

This clone was seen only once. The chain carries TRBV7-8 and TRBJ2-7; D might be TRBD1 (7 bases). The V end lost 1 base, the J end lost 0 bases, and 10 bases lay between the germline ends. The CDR3 consists of 15 residues. The germline V gene has CDR1 SGHVS and CDR2 FQNEAQ. The CDR3 sequence is CASSLDRGGSYEQYF. CDR3 DNA: TGTGCCAGCAGCTTAGACAGGGGAGGCTCCTACGAGCAGTACTTC.

This rearrangement joins TRBV16 to TRBJ1-2; weak D call: TRBD1 (6 bases). This CDR3 has 13 residues. V shed 5 bases and J shed 7 bases, with 14 bases lying between them. Germline values: CDR1 KGHSY, CDR2 FQNENV. CDR3 sequence reads: CASSWGQGRGYTF. The DNA of the CDR3 is TGTGCCAGCAGCTGGGGGCAGGGACGTGGCTACACCTTC.

The genes are TRBV5-4 and TRBJ2-6, with D possibly matching TRBD1 (5 bases). Germline CDR1 and CDR2: SGHNT and YYREEE (reference sequence). This CDR3 has 15 residues. V was pared by 5 bases and J by 0 bases, with 9 bases between. In nucleotides, the CDR3 is TGTGCCAGCAGTTGGGGCAGCTCTGGGGCCAACGTCCTGACTTTC. It specifies CASSWGSSGANVLTF.

V and J are TRBV4-1 and TRBJ1-6; a weak D match, TRBD1 (5 bases). Germline V gene sequence: CDR1 MGHRA, CDR2 YSYEKL. The CDR3 length is 19 residues. V was shortened by 0 bases and J by 6 bases, with 21 bases between the two germline ends. The CDR3 DNA sequence: TGCGCCAGCAGCCAAGATCGTTTTGGCGGGACTCTATCTAATTCACCCCTCCACTTT. Translating gives CASSQDRFGGTLSNSPLHF.